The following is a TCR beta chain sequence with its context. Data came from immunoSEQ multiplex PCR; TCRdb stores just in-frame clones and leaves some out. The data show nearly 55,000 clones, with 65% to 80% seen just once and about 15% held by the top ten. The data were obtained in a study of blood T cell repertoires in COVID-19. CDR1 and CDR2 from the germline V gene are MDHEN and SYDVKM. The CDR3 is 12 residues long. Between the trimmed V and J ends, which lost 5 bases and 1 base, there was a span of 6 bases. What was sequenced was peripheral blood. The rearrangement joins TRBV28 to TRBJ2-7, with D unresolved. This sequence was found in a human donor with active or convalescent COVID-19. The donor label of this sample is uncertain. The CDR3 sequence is CASSPGSYEQYF. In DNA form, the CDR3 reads TGTGCCAGCAGTCCCGGGTCCTACGAGCAGTACTTC.